This T cell receptor beta chain was identified in a study of CD4 T cells in relation to SARS-CoV-2 and coronaviruses. The CDR3 totals 15 residues. Germline V CDR1 and CDR2: MDHEN, SYDVKM. Deletions cut 6 bases from V and 1 base from J, with 10 bases between. On this clone itself: The antigen remains unidentified.

Clones were read by immunoSEQ multiplex PCR, and TCRdb kept only the in-frame ones, dropping some. This sample yields around 11,000 clones, of which around 80% are seen a single time; roughly 17% belongs to the top ten. The unexposed donors gave CD4+ T cells in about 2010-2019, prior to COVID-19. After approximately ten days of culture, CD4+ T cells were isolated. Material: CD4+ T cells from PBMCs, cultured in vitro. This sequence originates from a human donor in good health. The chain is built from TRBV28 and TRBJ1-6; no reliable D call. CDR3 nucleotide sequence: TGTGCCAGCAGATCCATGGGGTCCTATAATTCACCCCTCCACTTT. As protein: CASRSMGSYNSPLHF.